The 14 T cell receptor beta chains below come from one sample, sequenced in a study of blood T cell repertoires in COVID-19. Profiling relied on immunoSEQ multiplex PCR, and the TCRdb table lists in-frame clones only, not all of them. The sample holds 25,000 to 30,000 clones; roughly 90% are singletons and the top ten take around 5%. Source material: peripheral blood. These receptors were obtained from a human donor in a cohort sampled during active COVID-19.

The chain recombines TRBV5-8 with TRBJ1-1; 9 nucleotides line up with TRBD1. Germline assignment: CDR1 SGHTS and CDR2 YDEGEE. The CDR3 is 16 amino acids. Trimming cost V 2 bases and J 4 bases; bases outside gene matches: 9. The CDR3: CASSLQGQGLGTEAFF. DNA for the CDR3: TGTGCCAGCAGCTTACAGGGACAGGGTTTGGGCACTGAAGCTTTCTTT.

J is TRBJ2-3 and V is TRBV21-1; TRBD2 was called by the table and not checked on the DNA. TRBV21-1 is marked as a pseudogene. There are 21 residues in the CDR3. The CDR3 sequence: CASSLEPTSGGGSPEVGTQYF. CDR3 bases: TGTGCCAGCAGTTTAGAGCCGACTAGCGGGGGGGGGTCGCCCGAGGTAGGAACGCAGTATTTT.

The V and J genes are TRBV6-6 and TRBJ2-3; the D gene is possibly TRBD2 (5 bases). CDR1 MNHNY and CDR2 SVGAGI come from the germline V gene (reference sequence). This CDR3 is built from 19 residues. Trimming stripped 5 bases from V and 2 bases from J, with 26 bases between. CDR3 bases: TGTGCCAGCAGTCCCGAGGATTGGCTAGCTTTAGGTCCCACAGATACGCAGTATTTT. Its translation is CASSPEDWLALGPTDTQYF.

The rearrangement links TRBV28 to TRBJ1-5; the D gene is possibly TRBD1 (5 bases). Germline V gives CDR1 MDHEN, CDR2 SYDVKM. V dropped 6 bases and J dropped 3 bases, with 21 bases sitting between them. This CDR3 has 17 residues. This CDR3 reads CASSPYFVTDPNQPQHF. The CDR3 bases are TGTGCCAGCAGCCCGTATTTCGTGACAGATCCCAATCAGCCCCAGCATTTT.

V and J are TRBV21-1 and TRBJ1-2; the tabulated D call, TRBD1, remains unverified against the DNA. TRBV21-1 corresponds to a pseudogene. The CDR3 is made up of 15 amino acids. The DNA for the CDR3 is TGTGCCAGCAGCACTCCATTACAGGAGAACTATGGCTACACCTTC. As protein: CASSTPLQENYGYTF.

The chain links TRBV7-9 to TRBJ1-3; D might be TRBD1 (5 bases). The ends were cut back, 1 base at V and 0 bases at J, with 16 bases in the middle. This CDR3 region has 18 residues. Germline loops: CDR1 SEHNR, CDR2 FQNEAQ (reference sequence). DNA for the CDR3: TGTGCCAGCAGCTTAGAGGGGAGGGGCCGCTCCTCTGGAAACACCATATATTTT. Translated: CASSLEGRGRSSGNTIYF.

J is TRBJ1-1 and V is TRBV12-3 or TRBV12-4; D gene uncertain. The CDR3 has 12 amino acids. Trimming pared 6 bases from V and 6 bases from J, leaving 11 bases between. DNA of the CDR3: TGTGCCAGCAGCCAGGCACCCCCTGAAGCTTTCTTT. Translation: CASSQAPPEAFF.

The chain joins TRBV5-8 to TRBJ1-1, with no clear D. There are 15 residues in the CDR3. Per the germline V gene, CDR1 is SGHTS and CDR2 is YDEGEE. The V gene lost 2 bases and the J gene lost 5 bases, with 16 bases spanning the gap. In DNA form, the CDR3 reads TGTGCCAGCAGCTTCTCGATCACCCTGAGTACTGAAGCTTTCTTT. It specifies CASSFSITLSTEAFF.

V is TRBV2 and J is TRBJ2-1, with D maybe TRBD1 (6 bases). V was cut by 6 bases and J by 9 bases, with 15 bases left in between. The CDR3 totals 13 residues. Per the germline V gene, CDR1 is SNHLY and CDR2 is FYNNEI. CDR3 in amino acids: CASRTQGLGEQFF. In nucleotides, the CDR3 is TGTGCCAGCAGAACTCAGGGGTTAGGTGAGCAGTTCTTC.

The V gene is TRBV5-3, the J gene TRBJ1-5; weak D call: TRBD1 (5 bases). TRBV5-3 qualifies as an ORF whose function is uncertain. The CDR3 is made up of 18 amino acids. Trimming left V 2 bases short and J 2 bases short, with 20 bases between. The CDR3 region has the DNA TGTGCCAGAAGCTTACGCCCCAGTCGGAGGGACGGCAATCAGCCCCAGCATTTT. Residues: CARSLRPSRRDGNQPQHF.

CDR3 nucleotide sequence: TGTGCCAGCAGTTTCCTCCGGGACAGGGGGGGGGACAATGAGCAGTTCTTC. Encoded protein: CASSFLRDRGGDNEQFF. This chain joins TRBV27 and TRBJ2-1; 11 bases are a match to TRBD1. The germline CDR1 and CDR2 sequences are MNHEY and SMNVEV (reference sequence). This CDR3 has 17 amino acids. Germline trimming cut 3 bases from V and 5 bases from J; bases unmatched to any gene: 9.

The genes are TRBV5-6 and TRBJ2-7; 7 bases match TRBD1. Germline CDR1 SGHDT, CDR2 YYEEEE. The CDR3 contains 12 residues. Germline trimming cut 4 bases from V and 6 bases from J; bases unmatched to any gene: 4. DNA of the CDR3: TGTGCCAGCAGCCCGGGACAGTCCGAGCAGTACTTC. It yields the protein CASSPGQSEQYF.

This rearrangement joins TRBV5-4 to TRBJ2-7; 12 nucleotides line up with TRBD1. The V and J ends lost 4 bases and 4 bases, in that order; junction bases with no gene match: 6. This CDR3 has 15 residues. CDR1 SGHNT and CDR2 YYREEE come from the germline V gene (reference sequence). CDR3 in amino acids: CASSGGTGGWYEQYF. In nucleotides, the CDR3 is TGTGCCAGCAGCGGCGGGACAGGGGGCTGGTACGAGCAGTACTTC.

The CDR3 reads CSLFRGTQKSSYEQYF. The CDR3 nucleotides read TGCAGCCTCTTCAGGGGGACTCAAAAAAGCTCCTACGAGCAGTACTTC. The V gene is TRBV29-1, the J gene TRBJ2-7; possibly TRBD1 for D (7 bases). With 8 bases removed from V and 0 bases from J, the gap between germline ends came to 23 bases. The germline CDR1 and CDR2 sequences are SQVTM and ANQGSEA. This CDR3 spans 16 amino acids.